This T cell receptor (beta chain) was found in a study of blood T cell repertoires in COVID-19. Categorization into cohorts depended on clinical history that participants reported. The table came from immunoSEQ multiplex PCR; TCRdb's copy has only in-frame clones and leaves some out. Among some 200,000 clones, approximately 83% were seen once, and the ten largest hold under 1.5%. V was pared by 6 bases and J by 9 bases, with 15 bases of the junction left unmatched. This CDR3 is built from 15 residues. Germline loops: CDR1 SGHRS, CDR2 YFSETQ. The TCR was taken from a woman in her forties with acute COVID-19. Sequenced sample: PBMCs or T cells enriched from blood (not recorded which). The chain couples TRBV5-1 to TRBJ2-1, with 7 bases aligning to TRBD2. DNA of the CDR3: TGCGCCAGCAACCACCGGGAGGACCCTTATGGTGAGCAGTTCTTC. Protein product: CASNHREDPYGEQFF.